This T cell receptor beta chain was identified in a study of PD-L1 blockade in urothelial cancer. On the study more broadly: Timepoints chosen for blood analysis were 3 weeks (second dose) and 6 weeks after treatment start.

TCRdb keeps only in-frame clones here, not all; method: immunoSEQ multiplex PCR. This sample has fewer than 100,000 clones, with 85% found just once. Stated time point: pretreatment peripheral blood. V shed 2 bases, J shed 4 bases, and the junction held 2 bases outside the gene matches. This CDR3 region has 14 residues. Germline V gene lookup returns CDR1 SEHNR and CDR2 FQNEAQ (reference sequence). V and J are TRBV7-9 and TRBJ2-3, with 8 bases identical to TRBD2. This receptor was obtained from a man in his forties or fifties with urothelial cancer. The sample was PBMCs, taken around atezolizumab (anti-PD-L1) treatment. The CDR3 protein is CASSLTGGADTQYF. In DNA form, the CDR3 reads TGTGCCAGCAGCTTAACGGGGGGGGCAGATACGCAGTATTTT.